These T cell receptor beta chains were read from a single sample in a study of blood T cell repertoires in COVID-19. Measured with immunoSEQ multiplex PCR; TCRdb has only the in-frame clones, and not every one. The table records roughly 200,000 clones, around 90% of them present only once. The sequenced sample was PBMCs or T cells enriched from blood (not recorded which). Source of these receptors: a woman in her thirties who had recovered from COVID-19. CDR3s include the opening cysteine and the closing phenylalanine or tryptophan. Each record gives: V gene, D gene, clone size, J gene, CDR3 protein, CDR3 DNA. The D gene is left open where the match is weak. Clone size is given for some rows only: seen once, a few or many times, or a class if the clone is expanded.

v_gene: TRBV7-2; d_gene: TRBD2; abundance: -; j_gene: TRBJ2-1; CDR3aa: CASSQGLAGVYEQFF; CDR3nt: TGTGCCAGCAGCCAGGGCCTGGCGGGAGTGTACGAGCAGTTCTTC
v_gene: TRBV7-9; d_gene: -; abundance: -; j_gene: TRBJ1-2; CDR3aa: CASSPEQGYGYTF; CDR3nt: TGTGCCAGCAGCCCTGAACAGGGTTATGGCTACACCTTC
v_gene: TRBV12-5; d_gene: -; abundance: -; j_gene: TRBJ1-5; CDR3aa: CASGLEAATRNQPQHF; CDR3nt: TGTGCTAGTGGTTTAGAGGCAGCAACACGCAATCAGCCCCAGCATTTT
v_gene: TRBV13; d_gene: TRBD2; abundance: -; j_gene: TRBJ2-1; CDR3aa: CASSPPGVAGGNEQFF; CDR3nt: TGTGCCAGCAGCCCCCCCGGCGTTGCGGGGGGAAATGAGCAGTTCTTC
v_gene: TRBV5-6; d_gene: -; abundance: -; j_gene: TRBJ1-4; CDR3aa: CASSPGRGLTPEKLFF; CDR3nt: TGTGCCAGCAGCCCCGGACGAGGACTTACGCCTGAAAAACTGTTTTTT
v_gene: TRBV5-6; d_gene: -; abundance: -; j_gene: TRBJ1-5; CDR3aa: CASSLGRHDQPQHF; CDR3nt: TGTGCCAGCAGCTTGGGGCGGCACGATCAGCCCCAGCATTTT
v_gene: TRBV6-1; d_gene: -; abundance: -; j_gene: TRBJ1-5; CDR3aa: CASSEEGRVNSNQPQHF; CDR3nt: TGTGCCAGCAGTGAGGAGGGGAGGGTAAATAGCAATCAGCCCCAGCATTTT
v_gene: TRBV6-5; d_gene: -; abundance: -; j_gene: TRBJ1-2; CDR3aa: CASREGETRYGYTF; CDR3nt: TGTGCCAGCAGGGAGGGCGAAACCCGCTATGGCTACACCTTC
v_gene: TRBV7-2; d_gene: -; abundance: -; j_gene: TRBJ1-2; CDR3aa: CASSAGQNYGYTF; CDR3nt: TGTGCCAGCAGCGCCGGACAGAACTATGGCTACACCTTC
v_gene: TRBV19; d_gene: TRBD2; abundance: -; j_gene: TRBJ2-3; CDR3aa: CASSMRLAGADTQYF; CDR3nt: TGTGCCAGTAGTATGAGACTAGCGGGGGCCGATACGCAGTATTTT
v_gene: TRBV24-1; d_gene: -; abundance: -; j_gene: TRBJ1-1; CDR3aa: CATSDFNLVSFF; CDR3nt: TGTGCCACCAGTGATTTTAACTTGGTGTCTTTCTTT
v_gene: TRBV24-1; d_gene: -; abundance: -; j_gene: TRBJ1-2; CDR3aa: CATSGAGKANYGYTF; CDR3nt: TGTGCCACCAGTGGGGCAGGCAAAGCTAACTATGGCTACACCTTC
v_gene: TRBV19; d_gene: TRBD2; abundance: -; j_gene: TRBJ2-3; CDR3aa: CASSIAREVTDTQYF; CDR3nt: TGTGCCAGTAGTATAGCCCGGGAGGTAACAGATACGCAGTATTTT
v_gene: TRBV6-5; d_gene: TRBD2; abundance: -; j_gene: TRBJ2-2; CDR3aa: CASKASGTGELFF; CDR3nt: TGTGCCAGCAAGGCTAGCGGTACCGGGGAGCTGTTTTTT
v_gene: TRBV7-2; d_gene: -; abundance: -; j_gene: TRBJ1-4; CDR3aa: CASSRGRGYEKLFF; CDR3nt: TGTGCCAGCAGCCGCGGGCGGGGGTATGAAAAACTGTTTTTT
v_gene: TRBV2; d_gene: TRBD1; abundance: -; j_gene: TRBJ2-1; CDR3aa: CASIGTGGNEQFF; CDR3nt: TGTGCCAGCATCGGGACAGGGGGAAATGAGCAGTTCTTC
v_gene: TRBV5-4; d_gene: -; abundance: -; j_gene: TRBJ2-1; CDR3aa: CASSLEGLRQFF; CDR3nt: TGTGCCAGCAGCTTGGAGGGGCTGAGGCAGTTCTTC
v_gene: TRBV6-1; d_gene: TRBD1; abundance: -; j_gene: TRBJ2-7; CDR3aa: CASSEKRTGGGSEQYF; CDR3nt: TGTGCCAGCAGTGAGAAGCGGACAGGGGGAGGGTCGGAGCAGTACTTC
v_gene: TRBV16; d_gene: TRBD1; abundance: few; j_gene: TRBJ1-2; CDR3aa: CASSQFGTGDHGYTF; CDR3nt: TGTGCCAGCAGCCAATTCGGGACAGGGGATCATGGCTACACCTTC
v_gene: TRBV13; d_gene: TRBD1; abundance: -; j_gene: TRBJ1-4; CDR3aa: CASSSNRGDNEKLFF; CDR3nt: TGTGCCAGCAGCTCCAACAGGGGGGATAATGAAAAACTGTTTTTT
v_gene: TRBV7-8; d_gene: -; abundance: -; j_gene: TRBJ2-5; CDR3aa: CASSLAGTAGTQYF; CDR3nt: TGTGCCAGCAGCTTAGCTGGGACAGCGGGTACTCAGTACTTC
v_gene: TRBV19; d_gene: TRBD1; abundance: once; j_gene: TRBJ1-2; CDR3aa: CASRDRGHGYGYTF; CDR3nt: TGTGCCAGTAGGGACAGGGGGCACGGCTATGGCTACACCTTC
v_gene: TRBV6-5; d_gene: -; abundance: once; j_gene: TRBJ1-2; CDR3aa: CASRGPGQAYGYTF; CDR3nt: TGTGCCAGCAGAGGCCCGGGACAAGCCTATGGCTACACCTTC
v_gene: TRBV27; d_gene: TRBD1; abundance: -; j_gene: TRBJ1-2; CDR3aa: CASSGIHSGTGVGYTF; CDR3nt: TGTGCCAGCAGTGGGATACATTCCGGGACAGGGGTAGGCTACACCTTC
v_gene: TRBV30; d_gene: TRBD2; abundance: -; j_gene: TRBJ2-1; CDR3aa: CAWILAGSDEQFF; CDR3nt: TGTGCCTGGATTCTAGCGGGATCCGATGAGCAGTTCTTC
v_gene: TRBV6-4; d_gene: TRBD1; abundance: -; j_gene: TRBJ2-7; CDR3aa: CASRGQGLCEQYF; CDR3nt: TGTGCCAGCAGAGGACAGGGGTTATGCGAGCAGTACTTC
v_gene: TRBV24-1; d_gene: TRBD2; abundance: -; j_gene: TRBJ2-5; CDR3aa: CATSVGEGGETQYF; CDR3nt: TGTGCCACCAGTGTGGGGGAGGGCGGAGAGACCCAGTACTTC
v_gene: TRBV13; d_gene: -; abundance: -; j_gene: TRBJ2-3; CDR3aa: CASSLGSRGPDTQYF; CDR3nt: TGTGCCAGCAGCTTAGGGTCTAGGGGTCCAGATACGCAGTATTTT
v_gene: TRBV7-2; d_gene: TRBD1; abundance: -; j_gene: TRBJ1-2; CDR3aa: CASSLGGGWVYGYTF; CDR3nt: TGTGCCAGCAGCCTCGGAGGGGGCTGGGTCTATGGCTACACCTTC
v_gene: TRBV20-1; d_gene: -; abundance: -; j_gene: TRBJ1-1; CDR3aa: CSAKLGAEAFF; CDR3nt: TGCAGTGCCAAGCTGGGCGCTGAAGCTTTCTTT
v_gene: TRBV2; d_gene: TRBD1; abundance: -; j_gene: TRBJ1-1; CDR3aa: CASMGQITDTEAFF; CDR3nt: TGTGCCAGCATGGGACAGATAACGGACACTGAAGCTTTCTTT
v_gene: TRBV25-1; d_gene: -; abundance: once; j_gene: TRBJ1-1; CDR3aa: CASSPFEGEGTEAFF; CDR3nt: TGTGCCAGCAGCCCATTTGAGGGGGAAGGCACTGAAGCTTTCTTT
v_gene: TRBV7-6; d_gene: TRBD1; abundance: -; j_gene: TRBJ2-3; CDR3aa: CASSIGQGGWSTDTQYF; CDR3nt: TGTGCCAGCAGCATCGGACAGGGTGGATGGAGCACAGATACGCAGTATTTT
v_gene: TRBV3-1/TRBV3-2; d_gene: -; abundance: -; j_gene: TRBJ1-2; CDR3aa: CASSQQGNLVGYTF; CDR3nt: TGTGCCAGCAGCCAACAGGGTAACTTAGTCGGCTACACCTTC
v_gene: TRBV7-9; d_gene: TRBD2; abundance: few; j_gene: TRBJ2-7; CDR3aa: CASSVGTSGAYEQYF; CDR3nt: TGTGCCAGCAGCGTGGGGACTAGCGGAGCCTACGAGCAGTACTTC
v_gene: TRBV6-5; d_gene: -; abundance: -; j_gene: TRBJ1-1; CDR3aa: CASSYTGNTEAFF; CDR3nt: TGTGCCAGCAGTTACACAGGGAACACTGAAGCTTTCTTT